Below are 19 T cell receptor beta chains sequenced from a single sample in a study of blood T cell repertoires in COVID-19. Only in-frame clones appear in the TCRdb table, and some are missing; sequencing was by immunoSEQ multiplex PCR. The sample gives tens of thousands of clones, 80% to 90% of which show up once; 11% is in the top ten. Sequencing was performed on peripheral blood. The receptors stem from a man older than 75 with acute or convalescent COVID-19.

This rearrangement joins TRBV4-1 to TRBJ1-2; no firm D call. The CDR3 runs to 15 residues. The V gene's germline CDR1 is MGHRA and CDR2 YSYEKL. V lost 7 bases to trimming and J lost 2 bases, with 17 bases between them. The CDR3 sequence is CASIPNQALNYGYTF. The CDR3 DNA follows: TGCGCCAGCATACCAAATCAGGCCCTAAACTATGGCTACACCTTC.

The chain links TRBV5-1 to TRBJ2-1; 10 positions match TRBD1. The CDR3 spans 15 residues. Germline V gene sequence: CDR1 SGHRS, CDR2 YFSETQ. The junction had 2 bases not matched to a gene; V was cut back by 1 base and J by 4 bases. CDR3 region: CASSLMGQGYNEQFF. The CDR3 DNA reads as TGCGCCAGCAGCTTGATGGGACAGGGGTACAATGAGCAGTTCTTC.

This sequence joins TRBV7-3 and TRBJ2-3; the D is unclear. This CDR3 region has 13 residues. V lost 2 bases to trimming and J lost 5 bases, with 8 bases between them. Germline assignment: CDR1 SGHTA and CDR2 FQGTGA. CDR3 amino acids: CASSLSGLDTQYF. The CDR3 nucleotides read TGTGCCAGCAGCTTATCTGGCCTAGATACGCAGTATTTT.

This clone was detected a few times. The rearrangement joins TRBV7-2 to TRBJ2-7, with D perhaps matching TRBD2 (5 bases). This CDR3 has 15 amino acids. The germline CDR1 and CDR2 sequences are SGHTA and FQGNSA. Deletions cut 0 bases from V and 6 bases from J, with 15 bases between. CDR3: CASSLARTGSSEQYF. The CDR3 nucleotides are TGTGCCAGCAGCTTAGCCCGGACGGGAAGCTCCGAGCAGTACTTC.

The chain uses TRBV29-1 and TRBJ2-7; 7 bases fit TRBD1. The CDR3 loop spans 15 amino acids. Germline V gene lookup returns CDR1 SQVTM and CDR2 ANQGSEA. V gave up 4 bases and J gave up 3 bases; unmatched junction bases: 12. The CDR3 is CSVVRGQGFNYEQYF. In DNA, the CDR3 is TGCAGCGTTGTTAGGGGGCAGGGCTTCAACTACGAGCAGTACTTC.

The rearrangement joins TRBV5-4 to TRBJ2-3; no firm D call. CDR1 is SGHNT, CDR2 YYREEE, per germline (reference sequence). The V and J ends lost 4 bases and 3 bases respectively, with 12 bases between them. This CDR3 contains 14 residues. CDR3 in amino acids: CASSPTGRTDTQYF. The DNA of the CDR3 is TGTGCCAGCAGCCCGACGGGTAGGACAGATACGCAGTATTTT.

J is TRBJ1-2 and V is TRBV3-1 (or the pseudogene TRBV3-2); 7 nucleotides align to TRBD1. This CDR3 comprises 14 residues. The J segment lost 7 bases and the V segment lost 2 bases, leaving 7 bases of the junction unmatched. Per the germline V gene, CDR1 is LGHDT and CDR2 is YNNKEL (reference sequence). CDR3 DNA sequence: TGTGCCAGCAGCCAAAACCCAGGGGGTCCTGGCTACACCTTC. This codes for CASSQNPGGPGYTF.

This clone counts as medium-sized. The J gene is TRBJ2-5, the V gene TRBV14, with 9 bases aligning to TRBD2. The CDR3 spans 15 residues. The V and J ends lost 5 bases and 9 bases, in that order; junction bases with no gene match: 13. The germline V gene encodes CDR1 SGHDN and CDR2 FVKESK. DNA of the CDR3: TGTGCCAGCAGCTGGGGACTAGCAACACTGGGGGCCCAGTACTTC. Its translation is CASSWGLATLGAQYF.

This chain connects TRBV5-7 to TRBJ1-1, with 7 bases lining up with TRBD1. TRBV5-7 is flagged as an ORF with uncertain function. The V segment lost 3 bases and the J segment 2 bases; nucleotides outside the gene matches: 13. The CDR3 covers 17 residues. CDR3 in DNA: TGTGCCAGCAGCTGTGGGCAGGGGGATTTTAACAACACTGAAGCTTTCTTT. As protein: CASSCGQGDFNNTEAFF.

The chain has TRBV30 and TRBJ1-5; TRBD1 matches 8 bases. CDR3 length: 13 residues. V lost 2 bases and J lost 4; bases outside the gene matches: 1. Germline loops: CDR1 GTSNPN, CDR2 SVGIG (reference sequence). For the CDR3, the DNA is TGTGCCTGGAGTCAGGGGGCGAATCAGCCCCAGCATTTT. Residues: CAWSQGANQPQHF.

The chain combines TRBV24-1 with TRBJ2-1, with a weak D call TRBD2 (5 bases). This CDR3 has 16 residues. Germline lookup yields CDR1 KGHDR and CDR2 SFDVKD. V lost 2 bases to trimming and J lost 0 bases, with 10 bases between them. CDR3 residues: CATSDSWTGSYNEQFF. The CDR3 DNA follows: TGTGCCACCAGTGATTCATGGACTGGCTCCTACAATGAGCAGTTCTTC.

The chain recombines TRBV12-3 or TRBV12-4 with TRBJ1-2; 8 bases are shared with TRBD1. The CDR3 loop spans 12 amino acids. J was trimmed by 7 bases and V by 5 bases; bases with no gene match: 3. The CDR3 reads CASSMTGAGYTF. CDR3 in DNA: TGTGCCAGCAGTATGACAGGGGCTGGCTACACCTTC.

The chain is built from TRBV27 and TRBJ1-2; D is perhaps TRBD1 (6 bases). The CDR3 loop spans 14 amino acids. Germline-derived CDR1 and CDR2 are MNHEY and SMNVEV (reference sequence). V lost 5 bases and J 4 bases, leaving 14 bases between the germline ends. This CDR3 is CASSPQGYGYGYTF. CDR3 in DNA: TGTGCCAGCAGTCCACAGGGATATGGCTATGGCTACACCTTC.

The chain links TRBV5-4 to TRBJ2-7, with D tentatively TRBD1 (6 bases). Trimming pared 5 bases from V and 6 bases from J, leaving 21 bases between. The CDR3 sequence is 15 residues long. Germline values: CDR1 SGHNT, CDR2 YYREEE (reference sequence). The CDR3 is CASRTKGQPRREQYF. CDR3 nucleotides: TGTGCCAGCAGAACCAAAGGACAGCCCCGTCGCGAGCAGTACTTC. The full variable domain, with the rest looked up from reference TRBV5-4 and TRBJ2-7, is ETGVTQSPTHLIKTRGQQVTLRCSSQSGHNTVSWYQQALGQGPQFIFQYYREEENGRGNFPPRFSGLQFPNYSSELNVNALELDDSALYLCASRTKGQPRREQYFGPGTRLTVT.

The chain couples TRBV5-6 to TRBJ1-3; D gene ambiguous. V was pared by 3 bases and J by 0 bases, with 10 bases between. The CDR3 extends over 15 amino acids. Germline CDR1 and CDR2: SGHDT and YYEEEE. This CDR3 is CASSSEHLSGNTIYF. Here the CDR3 DNA reads TGTGCCAGCAGCTCCGAGCACCTCTCTGGAAACACCATATATTTT.

The chain has TRBV6-1 and TRBJ2-3; D call uncertain. Trimming shortened V by 0 bases and J by 3 bases, and 10 bases separated the two germline ends. The CDR3 length is 15 residues. Germline V gives CDR1 MNHNS, CDR2 SASEGT. CDR3 nucleotide sequence: TGTGCCAGCAGTGAAGCCTACCCAGGTACAGATACGCAGTATTTT. It translates to CASSEAYPGTDTQYF.

The J gene is TRBJ1-5, the V gene TRBV6-5; TRBD1 might be the D (5 bases). V gave up 6 bases and J gave up 3 bases, with 15 bases separating them. This CDR3 has 15 amino acids. Germline values: CDR1 MNHEY, CDR2 SVGAGI. The CDR3 DNA reads as TGTGCCAGCAGGCCAGACAGCTATTTCAATCAGCCCCAGCATTTT. This gives the protein CASRPDSYFNQPQHF.

This chain joins TRBV12-3 or TRBV12-4 and TRBJ1-6; tentatively, D is TRBD1 (6 bases). The V end lost 4 bases, the J end lost 10 bases, and 11 bases lay between the germline ends. This CDR3 is built from 13 residues. CDR3 residues: CASSSGTSSPLHF. Here the CDR3 DNA reads TGTGCCAGCAGTTCCGGGACATCATCACCCCTCCACTTT.

This clone came up once. The chain carries TRBV7-9 and TRBJ2-7; the D gene is possibly TRBD2 (5 bases). The V gene's germline CDR1 is SEHNR and CDR2 FQNEAQ (reference sequence). V dropped 5 bases and J dropped 6 bases, with 14 bases sitting between them. The CDR3 extends over 13 amino acids. CDR3 DNA sequence: TGTGCCAGCAGCCAACGGGGTACTAGCGAGCAGTACTTC. Translating gives CASSQRGTSEQYF.